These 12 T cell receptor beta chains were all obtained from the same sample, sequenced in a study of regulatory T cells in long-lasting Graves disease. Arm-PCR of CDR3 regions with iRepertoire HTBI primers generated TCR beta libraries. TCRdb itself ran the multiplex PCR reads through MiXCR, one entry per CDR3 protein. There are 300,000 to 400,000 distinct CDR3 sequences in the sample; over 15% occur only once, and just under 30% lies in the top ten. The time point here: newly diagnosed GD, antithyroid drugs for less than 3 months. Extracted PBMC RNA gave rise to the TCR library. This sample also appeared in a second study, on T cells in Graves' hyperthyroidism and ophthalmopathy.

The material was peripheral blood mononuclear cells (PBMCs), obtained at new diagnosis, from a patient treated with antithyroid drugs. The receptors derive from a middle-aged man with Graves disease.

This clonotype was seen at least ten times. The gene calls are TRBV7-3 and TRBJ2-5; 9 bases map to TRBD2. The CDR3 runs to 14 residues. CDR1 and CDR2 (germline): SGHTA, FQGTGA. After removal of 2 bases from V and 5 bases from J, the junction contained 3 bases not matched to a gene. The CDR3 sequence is CASSLAGGPETQYF. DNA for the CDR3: TGTGCCAGCAGCTTAGCGGGGGGGCCGGAGACCCAGTACTTC. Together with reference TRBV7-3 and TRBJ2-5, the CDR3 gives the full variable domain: GAGVSQTPSNKVTEKGKYVELRCDPISGHTALYWYRQSLGQGPEFLIYFQGTGAADDSGLPNDRFFAVRPEGSVSTLKIQRTERGDSAVYLCASSLAGGPETQYFGPGTRLLVL.

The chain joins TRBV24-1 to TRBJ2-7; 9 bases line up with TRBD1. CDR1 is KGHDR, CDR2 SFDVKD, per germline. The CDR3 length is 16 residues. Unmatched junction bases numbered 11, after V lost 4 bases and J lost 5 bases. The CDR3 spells CATSETHRGLIDEQYF. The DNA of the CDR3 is TGTGCCACCAGTGAAACCCACAGGGGGCTAATCGACGAGCAGTACTTC.

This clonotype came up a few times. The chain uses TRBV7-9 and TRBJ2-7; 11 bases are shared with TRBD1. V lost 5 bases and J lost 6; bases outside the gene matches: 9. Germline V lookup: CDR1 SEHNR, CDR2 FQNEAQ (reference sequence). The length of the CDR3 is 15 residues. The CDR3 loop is CASSITGTGGCEQYF. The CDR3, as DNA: TGTGCCAGCAGCATTACCGGGACAGGGGGATGCGAGCAGTACTTC.

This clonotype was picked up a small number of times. The CDR3 DNA is TGTGCCTGGAGTCAGACTAGCTCAGGAGAGACCCAGTACTTC. Residues: CAWSQTSSGETQYF. The V gene is TRBV30, the J gene TRBJ2-5, with 7 bases matching TRBD2. This CDR3 region has 14 residues. CDR1 GTSNPN and CDR2 SVGIG come from the germline V gene (reference sequence). V was pared by 2 bases and J by 4 bases, with 7 bases of the junction left unmatched.

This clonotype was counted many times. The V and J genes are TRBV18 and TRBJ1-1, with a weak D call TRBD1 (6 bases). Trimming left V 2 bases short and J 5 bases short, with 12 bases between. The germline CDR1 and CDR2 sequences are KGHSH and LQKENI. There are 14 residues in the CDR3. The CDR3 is CASSPYSGTTEAFF. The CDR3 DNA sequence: TGTGCCAGCTCACCATACTCAGGGACAACTGAAGCTTTCTTT. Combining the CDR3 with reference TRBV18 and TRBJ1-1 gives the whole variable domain NAGVMQNPRHLVRRRGQEARLRCSPMKGHSHVYWYRQLPEEGLKFMVYLQKENIIDESGMPKERFSAEFPKEGPSILRIQQVVRGDSAAYFCASSPYSGTTEAFFGQGTRLTVV.

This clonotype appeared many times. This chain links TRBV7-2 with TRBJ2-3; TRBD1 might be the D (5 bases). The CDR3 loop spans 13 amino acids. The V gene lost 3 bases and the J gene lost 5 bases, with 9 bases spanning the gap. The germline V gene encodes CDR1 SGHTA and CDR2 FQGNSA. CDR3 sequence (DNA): TGTGCCAGCAGCTTTAACAGGAGAGATACGCAGTATTTT. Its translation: CASSFNRRDTQYF.

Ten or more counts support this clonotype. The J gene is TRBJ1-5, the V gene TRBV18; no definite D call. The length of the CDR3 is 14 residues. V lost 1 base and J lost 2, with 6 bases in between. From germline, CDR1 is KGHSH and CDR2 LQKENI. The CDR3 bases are TGTGCCAGCTCACCACGCATGGGCAATCAGCCCCAGCATTTT. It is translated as CASSPRMGNQPQHF.

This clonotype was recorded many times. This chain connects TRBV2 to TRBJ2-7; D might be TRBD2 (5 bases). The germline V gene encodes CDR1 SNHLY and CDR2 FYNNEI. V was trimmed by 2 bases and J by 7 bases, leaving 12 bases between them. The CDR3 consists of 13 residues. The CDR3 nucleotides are TGTGCCAGCAGTGAACTCAAAACGGGGGAGCAGTACTTC. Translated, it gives CASSELKTGEQYF.

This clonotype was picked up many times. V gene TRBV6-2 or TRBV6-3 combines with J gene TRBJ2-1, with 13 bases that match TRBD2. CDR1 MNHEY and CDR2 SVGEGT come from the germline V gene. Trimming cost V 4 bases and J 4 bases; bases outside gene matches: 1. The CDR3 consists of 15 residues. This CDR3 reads CASSWTSGGYNEQFF. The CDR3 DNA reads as TGTGCCAGCAGTTGGACTAGCGGGGGATACAATGAGCAGTTCTTC.

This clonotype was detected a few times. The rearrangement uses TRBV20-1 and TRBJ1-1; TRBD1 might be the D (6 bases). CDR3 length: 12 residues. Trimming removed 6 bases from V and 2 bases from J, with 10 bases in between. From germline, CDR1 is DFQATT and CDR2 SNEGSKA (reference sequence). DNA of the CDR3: TGCAGTGCCCAACAGGGAAACACTGAAGCTTTCTTT. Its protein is CSAQQGNTEAFF.

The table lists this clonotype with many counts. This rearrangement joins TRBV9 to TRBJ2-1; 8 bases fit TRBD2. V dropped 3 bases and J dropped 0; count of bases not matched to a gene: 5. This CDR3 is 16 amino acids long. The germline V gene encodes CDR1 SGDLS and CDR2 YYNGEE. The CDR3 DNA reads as TGTGCCAGCAGCGCGGGGGGGAGACCCTCCTACAATGAGCAGTTCTTC. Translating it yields CASSAGGRPSYNEQFF.

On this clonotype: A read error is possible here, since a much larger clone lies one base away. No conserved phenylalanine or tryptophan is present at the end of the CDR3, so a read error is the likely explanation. The CDR3 nucleotides read TGTGCCAGCAGCGTAGGGCAGGCCTATGGCTACACCCTC. It codes for CASSVGQAYGYTL. The rearrangement uses TRBV9 and TRBJ1-2; no clear D. The germline gives CDR1 SGDLS, CDR2 YYNGEE. CDR3 length equals 13 residues. Trimming shortened V by 0 bases and J by 4 bases, and 7 bases separated the two germline ends.